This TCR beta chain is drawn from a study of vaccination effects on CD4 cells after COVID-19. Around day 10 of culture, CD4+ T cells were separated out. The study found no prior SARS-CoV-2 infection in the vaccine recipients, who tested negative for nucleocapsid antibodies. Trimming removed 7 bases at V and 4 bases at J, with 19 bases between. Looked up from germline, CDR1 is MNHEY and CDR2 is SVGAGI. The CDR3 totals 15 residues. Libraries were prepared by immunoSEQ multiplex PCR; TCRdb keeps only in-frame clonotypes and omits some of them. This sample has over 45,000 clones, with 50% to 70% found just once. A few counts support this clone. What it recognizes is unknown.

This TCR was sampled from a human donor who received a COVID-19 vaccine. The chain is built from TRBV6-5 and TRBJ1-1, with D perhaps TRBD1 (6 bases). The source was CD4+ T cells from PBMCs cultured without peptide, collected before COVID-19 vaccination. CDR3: CASISLGGPGTEAFF. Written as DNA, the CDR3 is TGTGCCAGCATCTCACTTGGGGGGCCTGGCACTGAAGCTTTCTTT.